Only a few counts were recorded for the clone carrying this T cell receptor (beta chain). The data were taken from a study of blood T cell repertoires in COVID-19. Using immunoSEQ multiplex PCR, the repertoire was profiled, and TCRdb retains in-frame clones only, with some absent. Of roughly 230,000 clones in the sample, approximately 84% were seen once. Trimming stripped 6 bases from V and 3 bases from J, with 9 bases between. There are 12 residues in the CDR3. The germline V gene encodes CDR1 MDHEN and CDR2 SYDVKM. This clonotype originated in a middle-aged man with active or convalescent COVID-19. The sample comprised peripheral blood. This rearrangement joins TRBV28 to TRBJ2-7; D is undetermined. The CDR3, as DNA: TGTGCCAGCAGGGGCCCCGGCTACGAGCAGTACTTC. Encoded protein: CASRGPGYEQYF.